This TCR beta chain was observed in a study of shared clonotypes between healthy human individuals. Points from the study as a whole: The generation probabilities recorded for non-shared clonotypes fell below those of clonotypes shared by all four donors. Deeper or shallower sequencing was expected to change how clonotypes are shared among donors. Only blood was sampled; tissue repertoires likely differ.

Trimming cost V 6 bases and J 4 bases; bases outside gene matches: 13. The CDR3 loop spans 16 amino acids. Germline loops: CDR1 MNHEY, CDR2 SVGAGI. To note about this clone: The antigen is undetermined.

Source study methods: ImmunoSEQ gave junction-only sequences without quality scores, so filtering differed. Method: immunoSEQ multiplex PCR; TCRdb's copy keeps in-frame clones and lacks some. V and J calls plus clone size are reproduced from that table; the DNA served to infer D and trimming. The table has 400,000 or so clones, just over 95% seen once. Specimen: memory CD8+ T cells sorted from blood. The subset is: CD45RO+ cells pooled with CCR7-negative TemRA cells. The chain has TRBV6-5 and TRBJ2-3; 7 nucleotides agree with TRBD2. The TCR sequence derives from a man aged 25 to 40 in good health. CDR3 loop: CASSYTIASGPDTQYF. The DNA for the CDR3 is TGTGCCAGCAGCTACACTATAGCTAGCGGTCCAGATACGCAGTATTTT.